Shown below are 18 T cell receptor beta chains from a single sample sequenced in a study of T-cell reconstitution after alpha-beta-depleted transplantation in children. Researchers prepared the TCRbeta library using unique molecular identifiers, the study reports. TCRdb re-called the PCR reads through MiXCR, storing one row per CDR3 protein. The sample consists of some 450,000 distinct CDR3 sequences, roughly 43% of them appearing once. Sequences were derived from PBMCs, sampled before TCRalphabeta/CD19-depleted stem cell transplant. Source of these receptors: a girl aged 2 to 10 with aplastic anemia, due to receive a stem cell transplant.

The rearrangement links TRBV7-2 to TRBJ2-3; 9 bases line up with TRBD1. Germline V gene lookup returns CDR1 SGHTA and CDR2 FQGNSA. The CDR3 consists of 13 residues. With V trimmed by 5 bases and J by 6 bases, 3 bases remained unmatched. The CDR3 spells CASSQDRGDTQYF. The CDR3 DNA sequence: TGTGCCAGCAGCCAAGACAGGGGGGATACGCAGTATTTT.

This rearrangement joins TRBV20-1 to TRBJ1-2; a weak D match, TRBD1 (5 bases). Germline V lookup: CDR1 DFQATT, CDR2 SNEGSKA (reference sequence). The V and J ends lost 5 bases and 0 bases respectively, with 7 bases between them. CDR3 length: 12 amino acids. In DNA, the CDR3 is TGCAGTGCTTACAGGTCTAACTATGGCTACACCTTC. Protein product: CSAYRSNYGYTF.

The chain recombines TRBV20-1 with TRBJ1-5; the D is unclear. This CDR3 spans 14 amino acids. V was trimmed by 0 bases and J by 0 bases, leaving 6 bases between them. Germline CDR1 and CDR2: DFQATT and SNEGSKA (reference sequence). This CDR3 reads CSARERISNQPQHF. For the CDR3, the DNA is TGCAGTGCTAGAGAACGGATTAGCAATCAGCCCCAGCATTTT.

This chain connects TRBV4-3 to TRBJ2-1; either TRBD1 or TRBD2 may supply D (5 bases each). Per germline, CDR1 LGHNA and CDR2 YSLEER. This CDR3 comprises 12 residues. Trimming removed 1 base from V and 11 bases from J, with 9 bases in between. Here the CDR3 reads CASSQAGTQQFF. In nucleotides, the CDR3 is TGCGCCAGCAGCCAAGCCGGGACCCAGCAGTTCTTC.

The CDR3 spells CASSPTRGRTDTQYF. In DNA, the CDR3 is TGCGCCAGCAGCCCTACGCGGGGACGCACAGATACGCAGTATTTT. The rearrangement links TRBV5-1 to TRBJ2-3; D might be TRBD2 (6 bases). Looked up from germline, CDR1 is SGHRS and CDR2 is YFSETQ. Deletions cut 4 bases from V and 1 base from J, with 13 bases between. The CDR3 consists of 15 residues.

The chain uses TRBV18 and TRBJ1-5; 10 bases agree with TRBD1. CDR3 size: 17 residues. Trimming took 5 bases from V and 1 from J; bases not matched to a gene: 8. The germline CDR1 and CDR2 sequences are KGHSH and LQKENI. CDR3 nucleotides: TGTGCCAGCTCAAAAGGGGGACAGGGGTTGAGCAATCAGCCCCAGCATTTT. Its translation: CASSKGGQGLSNQPQHF.

The table lists this clonotype with a few counts. The chain links TRBV9 to TRBJ2-7; D uncertain. There are 13 residues in the CDR3. Germline CDR1 SGDLS, CDR2 YYNGEE. V was shortened by 0 bases and J by 7 bases, with 11 bases between the two germline ends. The CDR3 nucleotides read TGTGCCAGCAGCGTAGACGGCTATAGGGAGCAGTACTTC. This gives the protein CASSVDGYREQYF. Together with reference TRBV9 and TRBJ2-7, the CDR3 gives the full variable domain: DSGVTQTPKHLITATGQRVTLRCSPRSGDLSVYWYQQSLDQGLQFLIQYYNGEERAKGNILERFSAQQFPDLHSELNLSSLELGDSALYFCASSVDGYREQYFGPGTRLTVT.

This sequence joins TRBV3-1 and TRBJ2-1; D remains unclear. Trimming took 3 bases from V and 6 from J, leaving 21 bases between them. The CDR3 is made up of 17 amino acids. Germline CDR1 is LGHDT and CDR2 is YNNKEL (reference sequence). CDR3 DNA: TGTGCCAGCAGCCAGACTGAGGACCCCTATGGTGGCAATGAGCAGTTCTTC. This encodes CASSQTEDPYGGNEQFF.

This clonotype appeared many times. CDR3 loop: CSARDYVLMNTEAFF. CDR3 nucleotide sequence: TGCAGTGCTAGAGATTATGTCCTAATGAACACTGAAGCTTTCTTT. The V and J genes are TRBV20-1 and TRBJ1-1; D gene ambiguous. V lost 0 bases and J lost 0, with 11 bases in between. The CDR3 is 15 residues long. CDR1 and CDR2 from the germline V gene are DFQATT and SNEGSKA (reference sequence).

This clonotype was recorded at least ten times. This rearrangement joins TRBV12-3 or TRBV12-4 to TRBJ1-4; a weak D match, TRBD1 (6 bases). There are 11 residues in the CDR3. The ends were cut back, 6 bases at V and 10 bases at J, with 9 bases in the middle. In DNA, the CDR3 is TGTGCCAGCAGCAGGGGTCTAAAACTGTTTTTT. This sequence encodes CASSRGLKLFF.

For the CDR3, the DNA is TGTGCCAGCAGCTTGTTGACCGCTCCCTCACAAGAGACCCAGTACTTC. Residues: CASSLLTAPSQETQYF. The rearrangement links TRBV5-6 to TRBJ2-5; the D is unclear. CDR1 is SGHDT and CDR2 is YYEEEE in the germline V gene. V was clipped by 1 base and J by 2 bases, with 15 bases between them. CDR3 size: 16 residues.

This chain links TRBV5-1 with TRBJ1-2; D remains ambiguous. With 4 bases removed from V and 7 bases from J, the gap between germline ends came to 17 bases. This CDR3 is built from 14 residues. CDR1 is SGHRS, CDR2 YFSETQ, per germline. This CDR3 reads CASSKAEVAGGYTF. CDR3 nucleotides: TGCGCCAGCAGCAAGGCCGAGGTAGCTGGTGGCTACACCTTC.

This clonotype occurred a few times. The chain joins TRBV7-3 to TRBJ2-2, with 7 nucleotides matching TRBD2. J gave up 2 bases and V 3 bases, and 9 bases lay outside the gene matches. Germline loops: CDR1 SGHTA, CDR2 FQGTGA. The CDR3 runs 17 residues. The CDR3 coding sequence is TGTGCCAGCAGCTTTGGCGGGAGCCTATCTAACACCGGGGAGCTGTTTTTT. Translation gives CASSFGGSLSNTGELFF.

This chain links TRBV18 with TRBJ2-7; TRBD1 matches 7 bases. The CDR3 covers 15 residues. Losses at the gene ends were 3 bases for V and 2 bases for J; bases not matched to a gene: 7. Germline CDR1 reads KGHSH; CDR2 reads LQKENI. The CDR3: CASSPDRVPPYEQYF. The CDR3, as DNA: TGTGCCAGCTCACCTGACAGGGTGCCCCCCTACGAGCAGTACTTC.

Worth noting for this clonotype: One end of the junction does not line up with germline, which may come from a read error. This chain uses TRBV7-9 with TRBJ2-7; D is unresolved. The germline V gene has CDR1 SEHNR and CDR2 FQNEAQ (reference sequence). The CDR3 has 13 residues. CDR3 nucleotide sequence: TGTGCCAGCAGCCGTCTAACCTCCGACGAGCAGTACTTC. The encoded protein is CASSRLTSDEQYF.

The chain uses TRBV28 and TRBJ1-5; D gene ambiguous. The CDR3 is 13 amino acids. The V gene lost 6 bases and the J gene lost 6 bases, with 12 bases spanning the gap. Germline V gives CDR1 MDHEN, CDR2 SYDVKM. In nucleotides, the CDR3 is TGTGCCAGCAGCGCGACCCTGAGTCAGCCCCAGCATTTT. This translates into CASSATLSQPQHF.

J is TRBJ1-3 and V is TRBV6-1; D not resolved. Trimming cost V 6 bases and J 7 bases, with 16 bases left between them. This CDR3 region has 14 residues. Germline V lookup: CDR1 MNHNS, CDR2 SASEGT. The CDR3 region is CASSPTGLRNTIYF. DNA of the CDR3: TGTGCCAGCAGCCCGACGGGCCTCAGGAACACCATATATTTT.

The rearrangement uses TRBV15 and TRBJ2-7; TRBD2 matches 10 bases. This CDR3 is 15 amino acids long. Germline trimming cut 7 bases from V and 7 bases from J; bases unmatched to any gene: 13. Per the germline V gene, CDR1 is LNHNV and CDR2 is YYDKDF (reference sequence). CDR3 DNA sequence: TGTGCCACCATTCCAAAAGCGGGAGGGCCGTATGAGCAGTACTTC. Its protein is CATIPKAGGPYEQYF.